This TCR beta chain appears in the sequencing data of a study of CD8 T cells in Susac syndrome. Random hexamers were used to reverse transcribe an amount of roughly 0.5 to 1 ug RNA. Amplification of TCR beta CDR3 by immunoSEQ multiplex PCR spanned 54 Vbeta and 13 Jbeta. One entry per CDR3 protein, called by TCRdb with MiXCR from the immunoSEQ multiplex PCR reads. The repertoire holds approximately 50,000 distinct CDR3 sequences, 85% to 95% seen once, with 0.75% in the top ten. TCR beta sequences were obtained from blood CD8+ and CD4+ T cells. Losses at the gene ends were 8 bases for V and 8 bases for J; bases not matched to a gene: 13. This CDR3 has 15 residues.

Sample: CD8+ T cells from PBMCs. The rearrangement joins TRBV12-3 or TRBV12-4 to TRBJ2-1; 9 positions match TRBD2. The TCR originated in a human donor with Susac syndrome. CDR3 sequence: CASFALGGGVDEQFF. The CDR3 coding sequence is TGTGCCAGCTTTGCCCTGGGCGGGGGGGTGGATGAGCAGTTCTTC.